This T cell receptor (beta chain) was retrieved from a study of T cell repertoires in cytomegalovirus infection (dated by TCRdb to between 2018 and 2020). Regarding the research as a whole: The HLA type of each donor mattered for the analysis, because public TCR beta signatures pointed to carriage of CMV infection along with the matching HLA type. Broad study findings and their caveats: The ex vivo response was dominated by HLA-C-restricted CMV-specific TCR beta clonotypes, and the single most frequent clonotype in two of eight donors was supplied by these HLA-C-restricted clonotypes. Cumulative frequency of public TCR beta family members discriminated carriers of CMV infection plus the relevant HLA type in this cohort and an independent approximately 400-donor cohort.

This clonotype was counted only a few times. Its antigen is not yet known. No much larger clone is present one base from it, and per-base qualities are unavailable. From its cysteine to its phenylalanine, the CDR3 spans 16 amino acids. Only the CDR3 DNA is retained, 48 bases long and in frame from the first base. Trimming leaves V shorter by 4 bases and J shorter by 5 bases, with the junction holding 9 bases beyond the gene matches. Sequences SGHNT (CDR1) and YYREEE (CDR2) are obtained from the germline V gene (reference sequence). Sequencing used an Illumina HiSeq 1500. Clones were called with MiXCR by TCRdb after fastp trimmed the public reads at Q25, and only in-frame beta chains were retained. Here each entry gathers all rows of one CDR3 protein and keeps the most common genes and DNA. The sample contains some 270,000 distinct CDR3 sequences, about 17% of them found a single time. Jointly, the top ten make up 40% to 55% of the sample.

The sequence links TRBV5-4 to TRBJ1-5; 10 bases in the junction line up with TRBD1. Sequencing was performed on CD8+ T cells from PBMCs. The TCR originated in a human donor in good health (CMV status not recorded). Some clones in this sample may be carry-over from other donors' samples. This receptor has the CDR3 CASSLTGQGPHQPQHF. The DNA sequence is TGTGCCAGCAGCCTCACGGGACAGGGGCCCCATCAGCCCCAGCATTTT.